This TCR beta chain is from a study of T cell responses to AZD1222 COVID-19 vaccine. Germline V gene sequence: CDR1 MNHEY, CDR2 SMNVEV (reference sequence). Trimming took 11 bases from V and 0 from J; bases not matched to a gene: 6. The CDR3 contains 13 residues. Sequencing was performed with immunoSEQ multiplex PCR; in TCRdb, only in-frame clones are kept and a portion is missing. The sample lists about 140,000 clones; over 90% were seen once. The V and J genes are TRBV27 and TRBJ2-7; 8 bases match TRBD1. This receptor was identified in an adult who received the AZD1222 COVID-19 vaccine. The sequencing here drew on peripheral blood, taken 28 days after the second AZD1222 dose. This CDR3 is CASVGQGSYEQYF. The CDR3 nucleotides are TGTGCCTCCGTCGGACAGGGCTCCTACGAGCAGTACTTC.